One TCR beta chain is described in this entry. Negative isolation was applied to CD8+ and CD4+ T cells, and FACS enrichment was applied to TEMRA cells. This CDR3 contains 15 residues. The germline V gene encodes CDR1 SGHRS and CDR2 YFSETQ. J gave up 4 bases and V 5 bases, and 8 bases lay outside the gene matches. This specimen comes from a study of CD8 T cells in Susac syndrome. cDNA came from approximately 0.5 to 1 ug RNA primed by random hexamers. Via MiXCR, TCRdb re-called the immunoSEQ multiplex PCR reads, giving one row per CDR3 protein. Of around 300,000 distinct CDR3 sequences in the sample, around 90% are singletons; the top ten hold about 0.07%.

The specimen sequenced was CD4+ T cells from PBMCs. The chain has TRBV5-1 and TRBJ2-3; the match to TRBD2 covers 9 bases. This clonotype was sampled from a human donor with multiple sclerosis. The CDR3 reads CASRAGTSTSDTQYF. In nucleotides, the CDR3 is TGCGCCAGCAGAGCCGGGACTAGCACATCAGATACGCAGTATTTT. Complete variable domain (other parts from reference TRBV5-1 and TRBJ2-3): KAGVTQTPRYLIKTRGQQVTLSCSPISGHRSVSWYQQTPGQGLQFLFEYFSETQRNKGNFPGRFSGRQFSNSRSEMNVSTLELGDSALYLCASRAGTSTSDTQYFGPGTRLTVL.